This TCR beta chain was found in a study of blood T cell repertoires in COVID-19. About the study: Sources were T cells, B-cell-depleted T cells, or PBMCs; the material itself was cDNA or gDNA.

The repertoire was sequenced with immunoSEQ multiplex PCR; TCRdb's copy has only in-frame clones and lacks some. The sample holds about 220,000 clones, roughly 88% seen once. Germline V gene data show CDR1 as MNHEY and CDR2 as SVGEGT. J lost 1 base, V lost 6 bases, and 7 bases had no gene match. CDR3 size: 16 residues. The sequence came from a man aged 45 to 65 with active or convalescent COVID-19. J is TRBJ2-2 and V is TRBV6-2 or TRBV6-3; 8 bases agree with TRBD2. The sequenced sample was peripheral blood. This CDR3 is CASSNGGAGNTGELFF. CDR3 DNA: TGTGCCAGCAGCAACGGGGGGGCCGGGAACACCGGGGAGCTGTTTTTT.